This T cell receptor (beta chain) was recovered during a study of blood T cell repertoires in COVID-19. The CDR3 has 11 residues. Germline values: CDR1 DFQATT, CDR2 SNEGSKA (reference sequence). V was pared by 1 base and J by 6 bases, with 6 bases between. The repertoire was sequenced with immunoSEQ multiplex PCR; TCRdb's copy has only in-frame clones and lacks some. Of 90,000 to 150,000 clones listed, roughly 85% are singletons. The chain combines TRBV20-1 with TRBJ2-5; no firm D call. The receptor was derived from an elderly man with acute or convalescent COVID-19. The sample comprised peripheral blood. This CDR3 reads CSARVEQTQYF. CDR3 DNA: TGCAGTGCTAGAGTGGAGCAGACCCAGTACTTC.